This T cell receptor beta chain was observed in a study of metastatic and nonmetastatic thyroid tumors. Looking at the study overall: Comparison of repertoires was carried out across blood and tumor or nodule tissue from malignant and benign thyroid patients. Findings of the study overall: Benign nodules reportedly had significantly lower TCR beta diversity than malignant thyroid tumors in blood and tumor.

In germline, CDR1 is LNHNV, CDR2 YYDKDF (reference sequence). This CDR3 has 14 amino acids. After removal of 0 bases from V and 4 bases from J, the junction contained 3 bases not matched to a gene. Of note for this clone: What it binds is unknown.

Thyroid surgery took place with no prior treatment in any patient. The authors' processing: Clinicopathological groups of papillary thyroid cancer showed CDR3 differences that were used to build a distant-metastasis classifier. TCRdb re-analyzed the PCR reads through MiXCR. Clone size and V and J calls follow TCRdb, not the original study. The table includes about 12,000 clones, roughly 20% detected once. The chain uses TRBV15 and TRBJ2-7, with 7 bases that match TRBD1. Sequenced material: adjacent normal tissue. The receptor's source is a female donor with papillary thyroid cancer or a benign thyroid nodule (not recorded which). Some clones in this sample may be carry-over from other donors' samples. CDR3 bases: TGTGCCACCAGCAGAGAACACAGGGGTTACGAGCAGTACTTC. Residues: CATSREHRGYEQYF.